Listed here is a single T cell receptor beta chain. This clonotype was found many times. Its recognized antigen is unknown. There are no base qualities to consult, and no much larger clone falls within one base. TCR alpha and beta CDR3 regions were amplified with the iRepertoire nested amplicon-rescue multiplex PCR (arm-PCR) platform from RNA. The input for one-step reverse transcription and amplification was about 90-450 ng of tissue mRNA or PBMC total RNA. After bead purification, a secondary multiplex PCR added Illumina adapters, and libraries were gel-purified between 200 and 400 bp. Libraries carried internal 6-nucleotide barcodes used for demultiplexing. Libraries were sequenced on an Illumina MiSeq with 2x220 or 2x250 nucleotide paired-end reads. Under the source paper's analysis protocol: Paired reads were merged using FLASH 1.2.11 and aligned with BWA-MEM to the GRCh37 human genome, and TRA and TRB reads were then extracted. An IMGT-derived reference of cassette sequences and CDR3 motifs, with pseudogenes included, was used for V and J assignment. Reads were translated in three frames, and productive CDR3s were defined by a C…FGXG motif without stop codons. Unique combinations of V-J cassette pair and CDR3 amino acid sequence were defined as clonotypes. Reads were filtered by Hamming distance, with the threshold set by the sequence error rate of each sample in mapped regions. Through fastp at Q25 and MiXCR, TCRdb rebuilt clones from the public reads, retaining in-frame beta chains. Rows matching on CDR3 protein sequence are summarized as one entry with the most common DNA and genes. The V and J calls here are based on TCRdb, not the publication. Here the sample has around 100,000 distinct CDR3 sequences; about 30% occur a single time. Approximately 46% of the sample lies in the top ten.

The germline V gene provides CDR1 MDHEN and CDR2 SYDVKM. Including the terminal cysteine and phenylalanine, the CDR3 comprises 13 residues. Only the CDR3 portion is preserved as DNA: 39 bases, with reading frame beginning at the first base. This sample stems from a study of glioma-infiltrating T cells (dated by TCRdb to about 2016). Turning to the overall study: The study sequenced TCR alpha- and beta-chain repertoires from glioma tissue, from non-neoplastic brain tissue and from matched peripheral blood mononuclear cells. Each tissue-infiltrating repertoire was compared with the same patient's peripheral blood repertoire to measure divergence between tissue and blood T-cell populations. The paired cohort was made up of three low-grade glioma patients, eight primary glioblastoma patients and three non-glioma patients who contributed non-neoplastic brain tissue.

Overall study results and their limits: Group comparisons rested on small numbers: three non-neoplastic, three low-grade glioma and 7 or 8 glioblastoma patients. Very few CDR3 sequences were found to be shared between tissue and blood, and this scarcity was attributed to high CDR3 diversity and limited sampling. VJ-independent divergence between tissue and blood was below expectation in non-neoplastic patients but above expectation in all gliomas, especially low-grade gliomas.

This receptor was obtained from a human donor with low-grade glioma or glioblastoma, undergoing nonglioma brain surgery, or in good health (not recorded which). The sample consisted of glioma tissue, nonneoplastic brain tissue, or PBMCs (not recorded which). This sequence uses TRBV28 and TRBJ2-3; the D match is possibly TRBD1 or TRBD2, with 5 bases aligned in each. CDR3 reads: CSYSTGATDTQYF. The nucleotide sequence is TGTTCCTACTCTACCGGGGCAACAGATACGCAGTATTTT.